The 9 T cell receptor beta chains below all came from one sample that was sequenced in a study of neurological immune-mediated disorders. TCRdb redid the calling of the 5' RACE reads with MiXCR, one entry per CDR3 protein. The data hold 35,000 or so distinct CDR3 sequences, with around 3.1% observed a single time. Time point of the sample: longitudinal time-point 1 (baseline). The source material was PBMCs. The receptor source for this set is a woman in her fifties or sixties with multiple sclerosis.

This clonotype was observed many times. The V and J genes are TRBV6-5 and TRBJ2-7; D is undetermined. In germline, CDR1 is MNHEY, CDR2 SVGAGI. V lost 2 bases and J lost 3, with 8 bases in between. CDR3 length: 13 residues. This CDR3 reads CASSYLLDYEQYF. In nucleotides, the CDR3 is TGTGCCAGCAGTTACCTGCTAGACTACGAGCAGTACTTC.

This clonotype was found many times. The V gene is TRBV7-2, the J gene TRBJ1-5, with 7 bases identical to TRBD1. Germline V gene sequence: CDR1 SGHTA, CDR2 FQGNSA. The CDR3 length is 15 residues. Losses at the gene ends were 1 base for V and 6 bases for J; bases not matched to a gene: 6. CDR3 residues: CASSLGDRVGQPQHF. Written as DNA, the CDR3 is TGTGCCAGCAGCTTAGGTGACAGGGTAGGTCAGCCCCAGCATTTT.

This clonotype showed up many times. V gene TRBV3-1 combines with J gene TRBJ2-7, with D possibly TRBD2 on 5 matching bases. Per the germline V gene, CDR1 is LGHDT and CDR2 is YNNKEL (reference sequence). The CDR3 totals 14 residues. The V end lost 1 base, the J end lost 6 bases, and 13 bases lay between the germline ends. This CDR3 reads CASSQVSGKFEQYF. CDR3 sequence (DNA): TGTGCCAGCAGCCAAGTATCGGGGAAATTCGAGCAGTACTTC.

This clonotype came up many times. The CDR3 loop is CASRLGFEAFF. The CDR3 nucleotides are TGCGCCAGCAGGCTGGGGTTTGAAGCTTTCTTT. This chain uses TRBV5-1 with TRBJ1-1; D is undetermined. The length of the CDR3 is 11 residues. The germline V gene encodes CDR1 SGHRS and CDR2 YFSETQ. V lost 5 bases, J lost 7 bases, and 9 bases lay in between.

This clonotype was counted many times. V is TRBV5-1 and J is TRBJ2-2, with a possible D match to TRBD2 (5 bases). The CDR3 contains 15 residues. V was cut by 1 base and J by 0 bases, with 7 bases left in between. The germline V gene has CDR1 SGHRS and CDR2 YFSETQ. CDR3 residues: CASSLLGTNTGELFF. DNA of the CDR3: TGCGCCAGCAGCTTGCTCGGGACGAACACCGGGGAGCTGTTTTTT.

This clonotype has a count of ten or more. The genes are TRBV24-1 and TRBJ1-5; maybe TRBD1 (6 bases). V was clipped by 5 bases and J by 1 base, with 8 bases between them. Germline assignment: CDR1 KGHDR and CDR2 SFDVKD. The CDR3 is 14 residues long. The CDR3 protein is CATSAGTSNQPQHF. The CDR3 DNA reads TGTGCCACCAGTGCCGGGACAAGCAATCAGCCCCAGCATTTT.

This clonotype was seen at least ten times. The J gene is TRBJ2-7, the V gene TRBV5-1; D call uncertain. V lost 0 bases and J 2 bases, leaving 9 bases between the germline ends. CDR3 length equals 14 residues. Germline-derived CDR1 and CDR2 are SGHRS and YFSETQ. The CDR3 loop reads CASSLVRPPYEQYF. CDR3 DNA: TGCGCCAGCAGCTTGGTGAGGCCACCCTACGAGCAGTACTTC.

This clonotype was picked up a small number of times. In this CDR3 the conserved last residue, phenylalanine or tryptophan, is missing, so a read error is likely. V usage is TRBV27 and J usage is TRBJ1-2, with TRBD1 matching 7 bases. V shed 2 bases, J shed 6 bases, and the junction held 6 bases outside the gene matches. Germline V CDR1 and CDR2: MNHEY, SMNVEV (reference sequence). The CDR3 has 14 residues. The CDR3 DNA sequence: TGTGCCAGCAGTTTAGGAAGGGGGCAAGATGGCTACACCAAC. Translated, it gives CASSLGRGQDGYTN.

This clonotype ranks as medium-sized. The rearrangement joins TRBV20-1 to TRBJ1-6; D gene unclear. V lost 3 bases, J lost 5 bases, and 8 bases lay in between. The CDR3 has 13 residues. Germline V lookup: CDR1 DFQATT, CDR2 SNEGSKA (reference sequence). CDR3 sequence reads: CSARKVDNSPLHF. Here the CDR3 DNA reads TGCAGTGCTAGGAAAGTAGATAATTCACCCCTCCACTTT.